The clone carrying this T cell receptor (beta chain) was counted between two and nine times. This sample stems from a study of blood T cell repertoires in COVID-19. J lost 5 bases, V lost 11 bases, and 8 bases had no gene match. The CDR3 length is 13 residues. Germline values: CDR1 LNHDA, CDR2 SQIVND (reference sequence). Patients from Seattle were sampled longitudinally, starting during active infection. Profiled with immunoSEQ multiplex PCR; TCRdb holds only in-frame clones, not every one. The sample lists about 220,000 clones; 82% were seen once. This chain links TRBV19 with TRBJ1-1; 10 bases fit TRBD1. Material: peripheral blood. The receptor was isolated from a woman in her seventies with COVID-19, enrolled during active disease. DNA of the CDR3: TGTGCCTGTGACAGGGGGCTGGAGACTGAAGCTTTCTTT. Protein: CACDRGLETEAFF.